The 5 T cell receptor beta chains below all came from one sample that was sequenced in a study of shared clonotypes between healthy human individuals (TCRdb year 2020). Library method: the immunoSEQ multiplex PCR assay. TCRdb re-hosts the immuneACCESS table, in-frame sequences only. Its copies lack some clones; in the studies checked, an unresolved V gene accounts for under half of them, and the cause for the rest is not known. This sample is represented by a few million clones; approximately 92% of them were singletons. The top ten constitute under 2% of the sample. CD8 naive samples consisted of CD45RO-negative cells that were positively selected for CCR7, yielding a CD45RA+CCR7+ population without TemRA cells. The sample was naive CD8+ T cells from PBMCs. The cell subset or site label, read with the paper, signifies: CD45RA+CCR7+. The receptors were gathered from a man aged 18 to 30 in good health. Some clones in this sample may be carry-over from other donors' samples.

The chain has TRBV11-3 and TRBJ1-1; 9 positions match TRBD1. There are 18 residues in the CDR3. Germline lookup yields CDR1 SGHNT and CDR2 YENEEA. V lost 5 bases to trimming and J lost 3 bases; unmatched junction nucleotides: 16. The CDR3 coding sequence is TGTGCCAGCAGCCCACTCGGTACAGGGGGCAGCTTGGACACTGAAGCTTTCTTT. Amino acids: CASSPLGTGGSLDTEAFF. Together with reference TRBV11-3 and TRBJ1-1, the CDR3 gives the full variable domain: EAGVVQSPRYKIIEKKQPVAFWCNPISGHNTLYWYLQNLGQGPELLIRYENEEAVDDSQLPKDRFSAERLKGVDSTLKIQPAELGDSAVYLCASSPLGTGGSLDTEAFFGQGTRLTVV.

V usage is TRBV27 and J usage is TRBJ2-2; D possibly corresponds to TRBD1 (5 bases). The CDR3 totals 13 residues. From germline, CDR1 is MNHEY and CDR2 SMNVEV (reference sequence). Trimming pared 9 bases from V and 5 bases from J, leaving 13 bases between. CDR3: CARGKGWTGELFF. In nucleotides, the CDR3 is TGTGCCAGGGGGAAGGGGTGGACCGGGGAGCTGTTTTTT.

V is TRBV6-6 and J is TRBJ2-2; TRBD2 might be the D (6 bases). CDR1 is MNHNY and CDR2 is SVGAGI in the germline V gene (reference sequence). The CDR3 sequence is 12 residues long. Trimming stripped 7 bases from V and 7 bases from J, with 10 bases between. Here the CDR3 DNA reads TGTGCCAGCACTCTGGGGGGCGGGGAGCTGTTTTTT. This gives the protein CASTLGGGELFF.

This chain connects TRBV9 to TRBJ2-2, with 9 nucleotides matching TRBD1. CDR1 and CDR2 (germline): SGDLS, YYNGEE. The V segment lost 7 bases and the J segment 5 bases; nucleotides outside the gene matches: 6. This CDR3 has 14 residues. CDR3 sequence reads: CASEGQGGTGELFF. The CDR3 DNA follows: TGTGCCAGCGAGGGACAGGGAGGGACCGGGGAGCTGTTTTTT.

V is TRBV5-4 and J is TRBJ2-3; possibly TRBD1 for D (5 bases). V lost 5 bases and J 0 bases, leaving 22 bases between the germline ends. The CDR3 contains 18 residues. CDR1 is SGHNT, CDR2 YYREEE, per germline (reference sequence). CDR3 sequence (DNA): TGTGCCAGCAGTGTGGGGCCCGAAATCCCCTTAAGCACAGATACGCAGTATTTT. This gives the protein CASSVGPEIPLSTDTQYF.